This TCR beta chain came from a study of glioma-infiltrating T cells. Study-wide points: CDR3 overlap between tissue and blood was very small. Gliomas, especially low-grade, showed above-expected tissue-blood divergence; non-neoplastic patients showed below.

The CDR3 has 16 residues. Trimming cost V 2 bases and J 4 bases, with 17 bases left between them. The germline V gene encodes CDR1 MDHEN and CDR2 SYDVKM. This clonotype was found a few times. Its specificity is unknown. Amplification of TCR alpha and beta CDR3 regions from RNA used iRepertoire nested multiplex PCR. One-step reverse transcription and amplification started from approximately 100-400 ng of tissue mRNA or PBMC total RNA. MiXCR, applied by TCRdb to the multiplex PCR reads, yields one record per CDR3 protein. The sample carries about 140,000 distinct CDR3 sequences, approximately 39% recorded once.

The rearrangement joins TRBV28 to TRBJ1-2; maybe TRBD1 (5 bases). Sequenced: glioma tissue, nonneoplastic brain tissue, or PBMCs (not recorded which). The clonotype was recovered from a human donor with low-grade glioma or glioblastoma, undergoing nonglioma brain surgery, or in good health (not recorded which). CDR3 region: CASSLLQGLRTYGYTF. DNA for the CDR3: TGTGCCAGCAGTTTACTGCAGGGACTACGAACCTATGGCTACACCTTC.